The present TCR beta chain was sequenced within a study of identical twins. Template switching supplied a universal primer site; unique molecular identifiers were carried on the cDNA. TCRdb re-derived calls from the 5' RACE reads in MiXCR, one entry per CDR3 protein. The sample shows around 250,000 distinct CDR3 sequences, roughly 8% of them seen only once. On this clonotype: Its target is unknown.

Whole-study findings and limits: Excess twin sharing in beta out-of-frame sequences was weaker.

V lost 0 bases, J lost 8 bases, and 6 bases stayed unmatched. This CDR3 is 14 amino acids long. Germline V gives CDR1 MNHEY, CDR2 SVGAGI. These data also formed part of another study, on yellow fever vaccine responses in identical twins.

This chain joins TRBV6-5 and TRBJ2-5, with 7 bases lining up with TRBD1. The receptor was derived from a woman aged 18 to 35 in good health. The sequenced sample consisted of CD8+ T cells sorted from blood. CDR3 loop: CASSYSIEGATQYF. The CDR3 DNA is TGTGCCAGCAGTTACTCCATTGAGGGGGCAACCCAGTACTTC.